This T cell receptor (beta chain) was documented in a study of identical twins. This clonotype was found many times. Germline trimming cut 6 bases from V and 10 bases from J; bases unmatched to any gene: 6. The length of the CDR3 is 12 residues. TCRdb recomputed calls from the 5' RACE reads with MiXCR, one row per CDR3 protein. The sample carries about 700,000 distinct CDR3 sequences, around 6% recorded once. The sequenced material came from naive T cells sorted from blood. The rearrangement joins TRBV12-3 or TRBV12-4 to TRBJ2-1, with 7 bases that match TRBD2. The clonotype originates from a man younger than 30 in good health. The CDR3 is CASRELGGEQFF. The CDR3 bases are TGTGCCAGCAGAGAACTGGGGGGGGAGCAGTTCTTC.